This T cell receptor (beta chain) derives from a study of breast tumors, draining lymph nodes, adjacent tissues. Study results and limitations: The lymph node origin of tumor T cells was framed as consistent with a hypothesis, not demonstrated. The data were judged consistent with most tumor T cells coming from lymph node and expanding in tumor.

From the multiplex PCR reads, TCRdb called clonotypes with MiXCR, one entry per CDR3 protein. The sample has 180,000 or so distinct CDR3 sequences, roughly 29% seen once. V was clipped by 1 base and J by 3 bases, with 4 bases between them. Germline CDR1 and CDR2: ENHRY and SYGVKD. CDR3 length: 12 residues. This clonotype was observed at least ten times. Its antigen remains unknown. Axillary draining lymph nodes of breast cancer patients supplied the node samples. This TCR came from a female donor with breast cancer. Some clones in this sample may be carry-over from other donors' samples. Material for sequencing was axillary lymph node tissue. The chain joins TRBV10-3 to TRBJ2-7; unclear D gene. The DNA of the CDR3 is TGTGCCATCAGTGAGTACGGCTACGAGCAGTACTTC. Protein: CAISEYGYEQYF.